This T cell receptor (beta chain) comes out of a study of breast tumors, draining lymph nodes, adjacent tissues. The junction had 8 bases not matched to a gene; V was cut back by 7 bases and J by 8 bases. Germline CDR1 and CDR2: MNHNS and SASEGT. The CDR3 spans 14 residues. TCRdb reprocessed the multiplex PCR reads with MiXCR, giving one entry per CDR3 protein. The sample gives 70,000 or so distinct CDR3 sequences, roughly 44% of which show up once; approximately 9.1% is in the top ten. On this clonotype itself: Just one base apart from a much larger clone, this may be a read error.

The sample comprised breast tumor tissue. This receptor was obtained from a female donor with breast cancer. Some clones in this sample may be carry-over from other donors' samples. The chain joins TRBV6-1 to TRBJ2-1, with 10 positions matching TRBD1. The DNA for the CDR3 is TGTGCCAGCATGAGCGGGACAGGGGACGATGAGCAGTTCTTC. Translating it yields CASMSGTGDDEQFF.